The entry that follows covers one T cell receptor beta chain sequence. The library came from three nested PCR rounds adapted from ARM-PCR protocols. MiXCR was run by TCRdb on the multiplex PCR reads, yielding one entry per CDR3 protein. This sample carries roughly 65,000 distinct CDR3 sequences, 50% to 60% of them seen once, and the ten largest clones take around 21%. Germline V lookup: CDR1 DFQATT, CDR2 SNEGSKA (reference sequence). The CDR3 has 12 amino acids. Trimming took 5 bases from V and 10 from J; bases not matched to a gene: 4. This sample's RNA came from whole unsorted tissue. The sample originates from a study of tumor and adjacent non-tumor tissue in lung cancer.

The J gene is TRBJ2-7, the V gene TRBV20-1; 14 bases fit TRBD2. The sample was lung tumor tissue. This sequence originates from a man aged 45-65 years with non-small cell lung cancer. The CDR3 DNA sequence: TGCAGTGCTCGACTAGCGGGAGGGCAACAGTACTTC. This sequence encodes CSARLAGGQQYF.